One and the same sample provided the 22 T cell receptor beta chains below, sequenced in a study of cytomegalovirus exposure and HLA in healthy donors. Profiling relied on immunoSEQ multiplex PCR, and the TCRdb table lists in-frame clones only, not all of them. The sample records about 330,000 clones, 87% being singletons. Input material: PBMCs. These receptors originate from a woman in her 30s in good health and CMV-seropositive.

The chain couples TRBV27 to TRBJ1-1; no clear D. The V gene lost 5 bases and the J gene lost 0 bases, with 10 bases spanning the gap. The germline gives CDR1 MNHEY, CDR2 SMNVEV (reference sequence). CDR3 length equals 14 residues. For the CDR3, the DNA is TGTGCCAGCAGTCCAACTCAGGTGAACACTGAAGCTTTCTTT. Its protein product is CASSPTQVNTEAFF.

This rearrangement joins TRBV27 to TRBJ1-5; D gene uncertain. CDR1 is MNHEY and CDR2 is SMNVEV in the germline V gene (reference sequence). The V and J ends lost 0 bases and 1 base respectively, with 7 bases between them. The CDR3 is made up of 15 amino acids. DNA of the CDR3: TGTGCCAGCAGTTTATCTATCAGGAGCAATCAGCCCCAGCATTTT. Encoded protein: CASSLSIRSNQPQHF.

The chain has TRBV7-2 and TRBJ2-7; D gene unclear. Trimming took off 1 base at V and 6 bases at J, with 7 bases between the two ends. Germline values: CDR1 SGHTA, CDR2 FQGNSA. The CDR3 has 12 amino acids. Written as DNA, the CDR3 is TGTGCCAGCAGCTTAGAGGTGGGCGAGCAGTACTTC. Translation gives CASSLEVGEQYF.

The chain has TRBV27 and TRBJ2-7; TRBD1 or TRBD2 may be the D gene (5 bases each). This CDR3 is built from 14 residues. Trimming cost V 5 bases and J 4 bases, with 15 bases left between them. The V gene's germline CDR1 is MNHEY and CDR2 SMNVEV (reference sequence). The CDR3 bases are TGTGCCAGCAGTCTGGACTTGAGGGGATACGAGCAGTACTTC. It specifies CASSLDLRGYEQYF.

This clone was recorded once. The genes are TRBV13 and TRBJ2-7, with a possible D match to TRBD1 (7 bases). Trimming stripped 5 bases from V and 3 bases from J, with 11 bases between. The length of the CDR3 is 13 residues. From germline, CDR1 is PRHDT and CDR2 FYEKMQ (reference sequence). CDR3 region: CASSPGGNYEQYF. CDR3 nucleotide sequence: TGTGCCAGCAGCCCAGGGGGGAACTACGAGCAGTACTTC.

In this sample, this clone turned up once. The chain joins TRBV19 to TRBJ2-1, with TRBD1 as a possible D gene (5 bases). V was shortened by 1 base and J by 9 bases, with 10 bases between the two germline ends. Per germline, CDR1 LNHDA and CDR2 SQIVND (reference sequence). The CDR3 contains 13 residues. The CDR3 spells CASSIGQGIEQFF. The CDR3 bases are TGTGCCAGTAGTATAGGGCAGGGTATTGAGCAGTTCTTC.

The chain carries TRBV5-1 and TRBJ2-1; 11 bases fit TRBD2. CDR3 length: 17 residues. CDR1 and CDR2 from the germline V gene are SGHRS and YFSETQ. J was trimmed by 5 bases and V by 2 bases; bases with no gene match: 9. CDR3 DNA: TGCGCCAGCAGCTTCAGGTCTGGACTAGCGGGCGACAATGAGCAGTTCTTC. The encoded protein is CASSFRSGLAGDNEQFF. Drawing the rest from reference TRBV5-1 and TRBJ2-1, the complete variable domain is KAGVTQTPRYLIKTRGQQVTLSCSPISGHRSVSWYQQTPGQGLQFLFEYFSETQRNKGNFPGRFSGRQFSNSRSEMNVSTLELGDSALYLCASSFRSGLAGDNEQFFGPGTRLTVL.

The count of this clone is one. The chain has TRBV6-1 and TRBJ2-7; D gene ambiguous. The germline V gene has CDR1 MNHNS and CDR2 SASEGT. V was cut by 4 bases and J by 2 bases, with 12 bases left in between. This CDR3 comprises 14 residues. The CDR3 coding sequence is TGTGCCAGCAGTGCTAATCGTGGAACCTACGAGCAGTACTTC. This codes for CASSANRGTYEQYF.

This clone occurred once. The chain couples TRBV6-5 to TRBJ1-1; D is possibly TRBD1 (6 bases). The V gene lost 6 bases and the J gene lost 9 bases, with 14 bases spanning the gap. The CDR3 length is 12 residues. Per germline, CDR1 MNHEY and CDR2 SVGAGI. The DNA for the CDR3 is TGTGCCAGCAGCGAAACGGACAGACAAGCTTTCTTT. The encoded protein is CASSETDRQAFF.

The rearrangement uses TRBV7-2 and TRBJ2-7; D is unresolved. The ends were cut back, 4 bases at V and 3 bases at J, with 4 bases in the middle. This CDR3 has 11 residues. Germline loops: CDR1 SGHTA, CDR2 FQGNSA. In nucleotides, the CDR3 is TGTGCCAGCAGCTACTACTACGAGCAGTACTTC. Protein product: CASSYYYEQYF.

The chain carries TRBV27 and TRBJ2-7; weak D call: TRBD2 (5 bases). CDR1 and CDR2 from the germline V gene are MNHEY and SMNVEV (reference sequence). Trimming pared 6 bases from V and 0 bases from J, leaving 15 bases between. The CDR3 has 15 residues. The DNA of the CDR3 is TGTGCCAGCAGCGACGACTACCTTAGCTCCTACGAGCAGTACTTC. This encodes CASSDDYLSSYEQYF.

The V call is TRBV2, the J call TRBJ2-3; no definite D call. Germline CDR1 reads SNHLY; CDR2 reads FYNNEI. Deletions cut 7 bases from V and 7 bases from J, with 9 bases between. The CDR3 has 11 residues. The CDR3 reads CASMAGNTQYF. The CDR3 DNA follows: TGTGCCAGCATGGCTGGGAATACGCAGTATTTT.

The chain combines TRBV10-3 with TRBJ2-7; 8 nucleotides align to TRBD1. The CDR3 totals 13 residues. Germline V gene lookup returns CDR1 ENHRY and CDR2 SYGVKD. Trimming cost V 10 bases and J 2 bases; bases outside gene matches: 7. CDR3 protein: CASSGTGAYEQYF. Here the CDR3 DNA reads TGTGCCAGTTCCGGGACAGGCGCCTACGAGCAGTACTTC.

The chain couples TRBV7-9 to TRBJ2-1; 7 positions match TRBD2. Germline V CDR1 and CDR2: SEHNR, FQNEAQ (reference sequence). The length of the CDR3 is 14 residues. V lost 5 bases, J lost 6 bases, and 7 bases stayed unmatched. The CDR3 bases are TGTGCCAGCAGCCCACTAGCGCCTCCCAATGAGCAGTTCTTC. Its protein product is CASSPLAPPNEQFF.

This chain links TRBV6-6 with TRBJ2-2; no firm D call. CDR3 length equals 14 residues. V shed 6 bases and J shed 7 bases, with 15 bases lying between them. From germline, CDR1 is MNHNY and CDR2 SVGAGI (reference sequence). The CDR3 spells CASSLQQWGGELFF. CDR3 in DNA: TGTGCCAGCAGCCTACAGCAATGGGGCGGGGAGCTGTTTTTT.

The rearrangement joins TRBV2 to TRBJ2-3; 7 bases are shared with TRBD2. Germline V gives CDR1 SNHLY, CDR2 FYNNEI. The CDR3 spans 14 residues. Germline trimming cut 6 bases from V and 2 bases from J; bases unmatched to any gene: 5. CDR3 DNA: TGTGCCAGCAGGGGGGGGTATAACACAGATACGCAGTATTTT. Its protein product is CASRGGYNTDTQYF.

The genes are TRBV13 and TRBJ1-2; 7 bases fit TRBD1. Trimming at V came to 3 bases and at J to 5 bases, leaving 12 bases not matched to a gene. This CDR3 has 16 amino acids. Germline CDR1 PRHDT, CDR2 FYEKMQ (reference sequence). CDR3 protein: CASSFGQEITAYGYTF. DNA for the CDR3: TGTGCCAGCAGCTTCGGACAGGAGATCACGGCATATGGCTACACCTTC.

The gene calls are TRBV5-1 and TRBJ1-4; D might be TRBD1 (5 bases). V was pared by 2 bases and J by 0 bases, with 5 bases between. Germline V CDR1 and CDR2: SGHRS, YFSETQ. The CDR3 sequence is 14 residues long. CDR3 sequence: CASSLQATNEKLFF. DNA for the CDR3: TGCGCCAGCAGCTTACAGGCAACTAATGAAAAACTGTTTTTT.

The V call is TRBV6-5, the J call TRBJ2-7; D unresolved. Germline CDR1 is MNHEY and CDR2 is SVGAGI. The length of the CDR3 is 13 residues. Trimming took 4 bases from V and 2 from J, leaving 9 bases between them. CDR3 DNA sequence: TGTGCCAGCAGTTTGGCGGTGACCTACGAGCAGTACTTC. Residues: CASSLAVTYEQYF.

The V call is TRBV13, the J call TRBJ2-7; D possibly uses TRBD1 or TRBD2 (5 bases each). Trimming stripped 5 bases from V and 7 bases from J, with 12 bases between. The CDR3 contains 12 residues. In germline, CDR1 is PRHDT, CDR2 FYEKMQ (reference sequence). The CDR3 DNA reads as TGTGCCAGCAGCCTTGGGACCTGGGAGCAGTACTTC. This gives the protein CASSLGTWEQYF.

The J gene is TRBJ2-2, the V gene TRBV7-2; D remains unclear. The CDR3 extends over 16 amino acids. Trimming removed 5 bases at V and 2 bases at J, with 15 bases between. CDR1 SGHTA and CDR2 FQGNSA come from the germline V gene. The CDR3 DNA sequence: TGTGCCAGCAGCCAAGCCGCAGGAGACAACACCGGGGAGCTGTTTTTT. Translation gives CASSQAAGDNTGELFF.

V and J are TRBV11-3 and TRBJ1-1; no clear D gene. The CDR3 length is 13 residues. Trimming left V 0 bases short and J 3 bases short, with 5 bases between. The V gene's germline CDR1 is SGHNT and CDR2 YENEEA. The CDR3 loop is CASSLDAYTEAFF. The DNA for the CDR3 is TGTGCCAGCAGCTTAGATGCCTACACTGAAGCTTTCTTT.